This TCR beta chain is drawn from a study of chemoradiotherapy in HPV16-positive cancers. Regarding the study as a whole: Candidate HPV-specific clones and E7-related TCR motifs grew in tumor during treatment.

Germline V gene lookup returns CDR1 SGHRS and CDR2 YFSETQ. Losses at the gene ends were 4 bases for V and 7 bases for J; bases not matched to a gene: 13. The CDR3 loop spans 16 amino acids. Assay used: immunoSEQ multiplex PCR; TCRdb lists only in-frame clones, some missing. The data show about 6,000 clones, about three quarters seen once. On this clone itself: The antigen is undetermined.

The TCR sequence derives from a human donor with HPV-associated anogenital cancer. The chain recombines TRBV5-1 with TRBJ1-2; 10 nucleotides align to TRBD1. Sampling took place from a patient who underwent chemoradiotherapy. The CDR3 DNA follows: TGCGCCAGCAGCCCGGGGGACAGGGGACGGCAGGGTGGCTACACCTTC. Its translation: CASSPGDRGRQGGYTF.